This entry lists 26 T cell receptor beta chains sequenced from one sample in a study of shared clonotypes between healthy human individuals. Clones were sequenced by immunoSEQ multiplex PCR, and TCRdb holds only the in-frame ones, with some missing. The sample has under 750,000 clones; roughly 72% are singletons. The sequencing sample was made of memory CD4+ T cells sorted from blood. Subset in this sample: CD45RA-negative fraction. The receptors were gathered from a woman in her thirties in good health.

This clone came up many times. The CDR3 region is CASSLFSPAPNSADKRFSYNEQFF. For the CDR3, the DNA is TGTGCCAGCAGTTTATTCTCCCCAGCTCCTAATAGCGCTGATAAGAGGTTCTCCTACAATGAGCAGTTCTTC. J is TRBJ2-1 and V is TRBV27; D might be TRBD2 (5 bases). Trimming took 1 base from V and 0 from J, leaving 34 bases between them. The CDR3 is 24 residues long. Germline CDR1 is MNHEY and CDR2 is SMNVEV (reference sequence).

This clone was detected a few times. This sample also contains other DNA sequences that code for the same CDR3. This chain uses TRBV7-2 with TRBJ2-7; TRBD1 agrees at 7 bases. The CDR3 totals 14 residues. The V gene's germline CDR1 is SGHTA and CDR2 FQGNSA. Trimming cost V 5 bases and J 1 base; bases outside gene matches: 5. Here the CDR3 reads CASSPNRGSYEQYF. The CDR3 DNA reads TGTGCCAGCAGCCCAAACAGGGGATCCTACGAGCAGTACTTC.

As regards this clone: Other DNA sequences within the sample encode an identical CDR3. V is TRBV7-2 and J is TRBJ2-1, with a weak D call TRBD2 (5 bases). V lost 1 base and J lost 2, with 9 bases in between. The germline gives CDR1 SGHTA, CDR2 FQGNSA. CDR3 length: 15 amino acids. In nucleotides, the CDR3 is TGTGCCAGCAGCTTAGGAGCGGCAGCCTACAATGAGCAGTTCTTC. Translating it yields CASSLGAAAYNEQFF.

The chain links TRBV28 to TRBJ2-7; D possibly corresponds to TRBD1 (6 bases). This CDR3 spans 12 amino acids. Trimming shortened V by 6 bases and J by 6 bases, and 12 bases separated the two germline ends. CDR1 is MDHEN and CDR2 is SYDVKM in the germline V gene. CDR3 protein: CASRSGTFEQYF. The CDR3 nucleotides read TGTGCCAGCAGGTCCGGGACATTCGAGCAGTACTTC.

In this sample, this clone turned up a few times. This sample includes further DNA sequences coding for the same CDR3. This chain links TRBV5-1 with TRBJ2-5, with 9 nucleotides matching TRBD1. V lost 4 bases, J lost 4 bases, and 5 bases stayed unmatched. The CDR3 sequence is 14 residues long. Germline-derived CDR1 and CDR2 are SGHRS and YFSETQ. CDR3 amino acids: CASSTGQGRETQYF. In DNA, the CDR3 is TGCGCCAGCAGCACCGGACAGGGGCGAGAGACCCAGTACTTC.

The chain employs TRBV6-6 and TRBJ2-3; the D call may be TRBD1 or TRBD2 (5 bases each). Germline values: CDR1 MNHNY, CDR2 SVGAGI (reference sequence). With 5 bases removed from V and 2 bases from J, the gap between germline ends came to 14 bases. CDR3 length: 15 residues. CDR3 residues: CASSPGDPYTDTQYF. The CDR3 coding sequence is TGTGCCAGCAGTCCCGGGGACCCTTACACAGATACGCAGTATTTT.

The chain recombines TRBV28 with TRBJ2-7, with a weak D call TRBD2 (6 bases). V was trimmed by 2 bases and J by 2 bases, leaving 13 bases between them. The CDR3 spans 15 residues. CDR1 is MDHEN and CDR2 is SYDVKM in the germline V gene. In DNA, the CDR3 is TGTGCCAGCAGTTTACCTTGGGGGGTTCCCTACGAGCAGTACTTC. Protein product: CASSLPWGVPYEQYF.

Turning to this clone: The germline gene is not matched at one end of the junction; a read error may be the cause. The chain couples TRBV7-2 to TRBJ2-3; D is possibly TRBD1 or TRBD2 (5 bases each). Germline CDR1 reads SGHTA; CDR2 reads FQGNSA. The CDR3 covers 13 residues. The CDR3 here is CASRLSLAVGDDF. CDR3 DNA sequence: TGTGCCAGCAGGCTTTCTTTGGCGGTAGGGGACGATTTT.

The CDR3 protein is CASSLVAGSYEQYF. DNA for the CDR3: TGTGCCAGCAGCTTGGTCGCAGGCTCCTACGAGCAGTACTTC. The rearrangement links TRBV5-4 to TRBJ2-7; D gene unclear. The CDR3 consists of 14 residues. V lost 0 bases and J lost 0, with 7 bases in between. The germline V gene encodes CDR1 SGHNT and CDR2 YYREEE (reference sequence). Full variable domain (rest looked up from reference TRBV5-4 and TRBJ2-7): ETGVTQSPTHLIKTRGQQVTLRCSSQSGHNTVSWYQQALGQGPQFIFQYYREEENGRGNFPPRFSGLQFPNYSSELNVNALELDDSALYLCASSLVAGSYEQYFGPGTRLTVT.

The chain links TRBV29-1 to TRBJ1-5, with D possibly matching TRBD1 (5 bases). Germline CDR1 SQVTM, CDR2 ANQGSEA. V dropped 4 bases and J dropped 4 bases, with 11 bases sitting between them. This CDR3 comprises 13 residues. The CDR3 loop is CSVVWGVNQPQHF. Here the CDR3 DNA reads TGCAGCGTTGTATGGGGGGTAAATCAGCCCCAGCATTTT.

This clone was detected only a few times. A clone one base away is much larger, so this may be a read error. J is TRBJ1-2 and V is TRBV6-4; D is ambiguous. The CDR3 sequence is 13 residues long. CDR1 and CDR2 from the germline V gene are MRHNA and SNTAGT. The germline V and J ends were trimmed by 6 bases and 2 bases, with 10 bases remaining between them. The CDR3 DNA is TGTGCCAGCAGCCCGGACGGGAACTATGGCTACACCTTC. Residues: CASSPDGNYGYTF.

V and J are TRBV11-2 and TRBJ2-3; tentative D call: TRBD1 (6 bases). CDR3 length equals 15 residues. V was cut by 6 bases and J by 1 base, with 14 bases left in between. From germline, CDR1 is SGHAT and CDR2 FQNNGV. The CDR3 DNA sequence: TGTGCCAGCAGGCGATTGGGACAAGGCACAGATACGCAGTATTTT. It translates to CASRRLGQGTDTQYF.

This chain connects TRBV9 to TRBJ2-7; D is unclear. Trimming removed 0 bases at V and 3 bases at J, with 13 bases between. The CDR3 is 15 residues long. Germline CDR1 reads SGDLS; CDR2 reads YYNGEE. The DNA of the CDR3 is TGTGCCAGCAGCGTAGACGTAGGGTGGGACTACGAGCAGTACTTC. Encoded protein: CASSVDVGWDYEQYF.

The chain carries TRBV28 and TRBJ2-3; perhaps TRBD2 as D (5 bases). This CDR3 is 16 amino acids long. Germline-derived CDR1 and CDR2 are MDHEN and SYDVKM. Deletions cut 3 bases from V and 0 bases from J, with 13 bases between. The CDR3 DNA reads as TGTGCCAGCAGTTTGCTTTACAGCGGAAGCACAGATACGCAGTATTTT. This codes for CASSLLYSGSTDTQYF.

The CDR3 protein is CALGTGEGYTF. In DNA form, the CDR3 reads TGTGCCTTGGGGACAGGGGAAGGCTACACCTTC. This chain joins TRBV30 and TRBJ1-2, with TRBD1 identical over 10 bases. The CDR3 covers 11 residues. In germline, CDR1 is GTSNPN, CDR2 SVGIG (reference sequence). V was pared by 7 bases and J by 8 bases, with 4 bases of the junction left unmatched.

The chain uses TRBV7-6 and TRBJ2-6, with D unresolved. Trimming cost V 5 bases and J 0 bases, with 8 bases left between them. There are 15 residues in the CDR3. In germline, CDR1 is SGHVS, CDR2 FNYEAQ. The CDR3 is CASSHDNSGANVLTF. CDR3 nucleotides: TGTGCCAGCAGCCATGACAACTCTGGGGCCAACGTCCTGACTTTC.

The J gene is TRBJ1-4, the V gene TRBV27; tentatively, D is TRBD1 (6 bases). Germline V lookup: CDR1 MNHEY, CDR2 SMNVEV (reference sequence). The germline V and J ends were trimmed by 4 bases and 5 bases, with 11 bases remaining between them. The length of the CDR3 is 14 residues. CDR3 nucleotide sequence: TGTGCCAGCAGTTCCGGACAGATAAATGAAAAACTGTTTTTT. This codes for CASSSGQINEKLFF.

CDR3 DNA sequence: TGTGCCAGAAGTCTCGGGGTCAGCTCCTACGAGCAGTACTTC. Translation gives CARSLGVSSYEQYF. The chain links TRBV27 to TRBJ2-7; weak D call: TRBD2 (5 bases). V was clipped by 9 bases and J by 0 bases, with 15 bases between them. Germline V lookup: CDR1 MNHEY, CDR2 SMNVEV (reference sequence). The CDR3 covers 14 residues.

The genes are TRBV10-1 and TRBJ2-5; D is perhaps TRBD1 or TRBD2 (5 bases each). V lost 4 bases, J lost 1 base, and 13 bases lay in between. Per the germline V gene, CDR1 is WNHNN and CDR2 is SYGVQD (reference sequence). The CDR3 is 15 amino acids. The CDR3 region is CASSGRRGAQETQYF. The CDR3 DNA sequence: TGCGCCAGCAGTGGGAGACGAGGGGCCCAAGAGACCCAGTACTTC.

The chain employs TRBV27 and TRBJ2-5, with D tentatively TRBD2 (5 bases). Trimming shortened V by 4 bases and J by 7 bases, and 19 bases separated the two germline ends. Germline lookup yields CDR1 MNHEY and CDR2 SMNVEV (reference sequence). There are 15 residues in the CDR3. CDR3 protein: CASSWDIARRGTQYF. The CDR3 bases are TGTGCCAGCAGTTGGGATATAGCGAGACGGGGGACCCAGTACTTC.

The rearrangement uses TRBV29-1 and TRBJ2-1; D call uncertain. The CDR3 totals 16 residues. V was trimmed by 2 bases and J by 9 bases, leaving 23 bases between them. Per germline, CDR1 SQVTM and CDR2 ANQGSEA. This CDR3 reads CSVELSGVIGRSEQFF. The DNA of the CDR3 is TGCAGCGTTGAACTTAGTGGTGTAATAGGACGAAGTGAGCAGTTCTTC.

This sequence joins TRBV5-1 and TRBJ1-1, with a tentative D call TRBD1 (5 bases). V was clipped by 4 bases and J by 1 base, with 8 bases between them. Germline lookup yields CDR1 SGHRS and CDR2 YFSETQ. The CDR3 length is 13 residues. CDR3 bases: TGCGCCAGCAGCCACGGACAGAACACTGAAGCTTTCTTT. It codes for CASSHGQNTEAFF.

This sequence joins TRBV10-1 and TRBJ1-4; 7 positions agree with TRBD1. The CDR3 extends over 15 amino acids. Looked up from germline, CDR1 is WNHNN and CDR2 is SYGVQD (reference sequence). With 6 bases clipped from V and 6 bases from J, the junction kept 10 bases outside the gene matches. The CDR3 DNA sequence: TGCGCCAGCAGATGGGAAGGCAGGGGGGATGAAAAACTGTTTTTT. Its translation is CASRWEGRGDEKLFF.

This clone was detected ten times or more. The identical CDR3 is also encoded by other nucleotide sequences in the sample. V and J are TRBV19 and TRBJ2-7, with TRBD1 identical over 7 bases. This CDR3 has 15 amino acids. The trim removed 3 bases at V and 4 bases at J, leaving 9 bases unmatched. CDR1 and CDR2 (germline): LNHDA, SQIVND (reference sequence). The CDR3 DNA sequence: TGTGCCAGTAGTATCTCCCCGGGACAGACTTACGAGCAGTACTTC. Encoded protein: CASSISPGQTYEQYF. Drawing the rest from reference TRBV19 and TRBJ2-7, the complete variable domain is DGGITQSPKYLFRKEGQNVTLSCEQNLNHDAMYWYRQDPGQGLRLIYYSQIVNDFQKGDIAEGYSVSREKKESFPLTVTSAQKNPTAFYLCASSISPGQTYEQYFGPGTRLTVT.

The genes are TRBV2 and TRBJ2-1, with D possibly matching TRBD1 (7 bases). V lost 6 bases and J lost 2, with 14 bases in between. Germline CDR1 SNHLY, CDR2 FYNNEI. The CDR3 totals 15 residues. The CDR3 loop reads CASSPGGKTYNEQFF. The CDR3, as DNA: TGTGCCAGCAGCCCAGGGGGGAAGACCTACAATGAGCAGTTCTTC.

V gene TRBV28 combines with J gene TRBJ1-4, with 7 nucleotides matching TRBD1. The length of the CDR3 is 14 residues. Germline V gene data show CDR1 as MDHEN and CDR2 as SYDVKM. Unmatched junction bases numbered 9, after V lost 6 bases and J lost 8 bases. The CDR3 DNA sequence: TGTGCCAGCAGGGGGACAGAAGTGTCGGAAAAACTGTTTTTT. Translated: CASRGTEVSEKLFF.